One and the same sample provided the 18 T cell receptor beta chains below, sequenced in a study of OX40 agonist ivuxolimab in advanced cancers. TCRdb's table, derived via immunoSEQ multiplex PCR, lists solely in-frame clones and lacks some. This table has approximately 74,000 clones, 80% to 95% appearing once. Specimen: CD4+ or CD8+ T cells sorted from blood, collected in a trial of the OX40 agonist ivuxolimab. All receptors derive from an adult with an advanced solid tumor such as melanoma, head and neck, liver or kidney cancer.

V is TRBV11-2 and J is TRBJ2-2; 11 bases are a match to TRBD1. V lost 5 bases to trimming and J lost 4 bases; unmatched junction nucleotides: 9. This CDR3 spans 17 amino acids. CDR1 and CDR2 (germline): SGHAT, FQNNGV. The CDR3 reads CASSRLPGTGGTGELFF. The CDR3, as DNA: TGTGCCAGCAGCCGGCTTCCGGGGACAGGGGGCACCGGGGAGCTGTTTTTT. The entire variable domain, with the rest obtained from reference TRBV11-2 and TRBJ2-2, is as follows: EAGVAQSPRYKIIEKRQSVAFWCNPISGHATLYWYQQILGQGPKLLIQFQNNGVVDDSQLPKDRFSAERLKGVDSTLKIQPAKLEDSAVYLCASSRLPGTGGTGELFFGEGSRLTVL.

This chain uses TRBV14 with TRBJ2-2, with a tentative D call TRBD2 (6 bases). Germline V gene lookup returns CDR1 SGHDN and CDR2 FVKESK. V was cut by 6 bases and J by 3 bases, with 11 bases left in between. The CDR3 is 14 residues long. CDR3 DNA: TGTGCCAGCAGGCCAGGGACTTACACCGGGGAGCTGTTTTTT. Translated: CASRPGTYTGELFF.

This clone was seen just once. The genes are TRBV11-3 and TRBJ1-1; D is unclear. V lost 0 bases and J 11 bases, leaving 16 bases between the germline ends. CDR1 is SGHNT and CDR2 is YENEEA in the germline V gene. The CDR3 is 14 residues long. CDR3 loop: CASSLDLVNPQAFF. For the CDR3, the DNA is TGTGCCAGCAGCTTAGATCTCGTGAACCCCCAGGCTTTCTTT.

The CDR3 region has the DNA TGTGCCAGTAGTATAGGAACTCGGGCGGATACGCAGTATTTT. Translating it yields CASSIGTRADTQYF. The chain has TRBV19 and TRBJ2-3, with D hard to call. The CDR3 sequence is 14 residues long. Trimming removed 1 base from V and 6 bases from J, with 11 bases in between. Germline CDR1 LNHDA, CDR2 SQIVND (reference sequence). Supplemented by reference TRBV19 and TRBJ2-3, the full variable domain reads DGGITQSPKYLFRKEGQNVTLSCEQNLNHDAMYWYRQDPGQGLRLIYYSQIVNDFQKGDIAEGYSVSREKKESFPLTVTSAQKNPTAFYLCASSIGTRADTQYFGPGTRLTVL.

This chain connects TRBV5-1 to TRBJ1-1; D might be TRBD1 (5 bases). Trimming cost V 0 bases and J 1 base, with 13 bases left between them. Germline V lookup: CDR1 SGHRS, CDR2 YFSETQ. The CDR3 is 16 residues long. CDR3 nucleotide sequence: TGCGCCAGCAGCTTGGGCAGGGAGAATTGGAACACTGAAGCTTTCTTT. It encodes CASSLGRENWNTEAFF.

The chain employs TRBV27 and TRBJ1-1; D may be TRBD1 (6 bases). This CDR3 region has 14 residues. Germline CDR1 is MNHEY and CDR2 is SMNVEV (reference sequence). V was clipped by 6 bases and J by 1 base, with 12 bases between them. This CDR3 is CASRGGPANTEAFF. The CDR3 DNA is TGTGCCAGCAGGGGGGGGCCGGCGAACACTGAAGCTTTCTTT.

This clone showed up just once. Within the sample, other DNA sequences also encode this same CDR3. The chain couples TRBV7-2 to TRBJ2-1, with D hard to call. CDR3 length: 14 residues. Per the germline V gene, CDR1 is SGHTA and CDR2 is FQGNSA. V gave up 0 bases and J gave up 5 bases, with 8 bases separating them. This CDR3 reads CASSLARVNNEQFF. As DNA, the CDR3 is TGTGCCAGCAGCTTAGCGAGAGTAAACAATGAGCAGTTCTTC.

The gene calls are TRBV5-1 and TRBJ2-2; D may match TRBD1 or TRBD2 (6 bases each). Per the germline V gene, CDR1 is SGHRS and CDR2 is YFSETQ. V was pared by 4 bases and J by 2 bases, with 9 bases between. This CDR3 is built from 14 residues. The CDR3 sequence: CASSRGLNTGELFF. The CDR3 DNA sequence: TGCGCCAGCAGCCGGGGGCTAAACACCGGGGAGCTGTTTTTT. The full variable domain, in which reference TRBV5-1 and TRBJ2-2 provide the parts outside the CDR3, is KAGVTQTPRYLIKTRGQQVTLSCSPISGHRSVSWYQQTPGQGLQFLFEYFSETQRNKGNFPGRFSGRQFSNSRSEMNVSTLELGDSALYLCASSRGLNTGELFFGEGSRLTVL.

This chain links TRBV9 with TRBJ1-1; TRBD1 matches 7 bases. Trimming cost V 4 bases and J 8 bases; bases outside gene matches: 11. Germline values: CDR1 SGDLS, CDR2 YYNGEE. CDR3 size: 14 residues. The CDR3 reads CASSPGGQVVEAFF. CDR3 sequence (DNA): TGTGCCAGCAGCCCCGGTGGACAGGTCGTGGAAGCTTTCTTT.

The chain combines TRBV5-8 with TRBJ1-6, with TRBD1 as a possible D gene (5 bases). The CDR3 runs 14 residues. Per germline, CDR1 SGHTS and CDR2 YDEGEE. V was cut by 0 bases and J by 9 bases, with 10 bases left in between. CDR3: CASSLAQVRSPLHF. The CDR3 nucleotides read TGTGCCAGCAGCTTGGCACAGGTTCGTTCACCCCTCCACTTT.

The CDR3 reads CASSPTGADTQYF. The CDR3 DNA reads TGTGCCAGCAGCCCTACGGGGGCAGATACGCAGTATTTT. This sequence joins TRBV21-1 and TRBJ2-3; the table gives TRBD2 as D, unverified against the DNA. TRBV21-1 is a listed pseudogene. The CDR3 loop spans 13 amino acids.

The J gene is TRBJ2-5, the V gene TRBV2, with D tentatively TRBD1 (5 bases). Trimming took off 6 bases at V and 5 bases at J, with 19 bases between the two ends. This CDR3 contains 15 residues. The germline V gene encodes CDR1 SNHLY and CDR2 FYNNEI. CDR3 in amino acids: CASRRWGQQSETQYF. CDR3 sequence (DNA): TGTGCCAGCAGGAGGTGGGGCCAGCAATCGGAGACCCAGTACTTC.

V gene TRBV25-1 combines with J gene TRBJ2-7; no firm D call. CDR3 length equals 13 residues. The germline CDR1 and CDR2 sequences are MGHDK and SYGVNS. The V end lost 1 base, the J end lost 0 bases, and 4 bases lay between the germline ends. CDR3: CASSEWVSYEQYF. The DNA for the CDR3 is TGTGCCAGCAGTGAATGGGTCTCCTACGAGCAGTACTTC.

This chain links TRBV4-2 with TRBJ1-1, with D perhaps TRBD1 (5 bases). Per germline, CDR1 LGHNA and CDR2 YNFKEQ. This CDR3 spans 15 amino acids. V lost 4 bases and J 0 bases, leaving 12 bases between the germline ends. Written as DNA, the CDR3 is TGTGCCAGCAGCCCCCCGGGGACGTTGAACACTGAAGCTTTCTTT. It is translated as CASSPPGTLNTEAFF.

This chain uses TRBV11-3 with TRBJ1-1, with D possibly matching TRBD1 (5 bases). The CDR3 runs 14 residues. The V end lost 4 bases, the J end lost 1 base, and 10 bases lay between the germline ends. The V gene's germline CDR1 is SGHNT and CDR2 YENEEA. This CDR3 is CASSSQGSNTEAFF. The CDR3 DNA is TGTGCCAGCAGCTCGCAGGGCTCGAACACTGAAGCTTTCTTT.

The J gene is TRBJ2-7, the V gene TRBV7-2; D is uncertain. Germline assignment: CDR1 SGHTA and CDR2 FQGNSA. The CDR3 is made up of 17 amino acids. Trimming stripped 0 bases from V and 6 bases from J, with 21 bases between. The DNA for the CDR3 is TGTGCCAGCAGCTTAGCGGCCACCTTTTTACGCCACGGCGAGCAGTACTTC. It codes for CASSLAATFLRHGEQYF.

This chain uses TRBV5-6 with TRBJ1-1; possible D gene TRBD1, 5 bases. Between the trimmed V and J ends, which lost 4 bases and 1 base, there was a span of 20 bases. There are 17 residues in the CDR3. Per the germline V gene, CDR1 is SGHDT and CDR2 is YYEEEE. CDR3 protein: CASSPRGAGGANTEAFF. Here the CDR3 DNA reads TGTGCCAGCAGCCCTAGAGGGGCCGGAGGGGCGAACACTGAAGCTTTCTTT.

The J gene is TRBJ2-1, the V gene TRBV2, with D perhaps matching TRBD1 (6 bases). V gave up 8 bases and J gave up 2 bases, with 16 bases separating them. The germline CDR1 and CDR2 sequences are SNHLY and FYNNEI. The CDR3 extends over 15 amino acids. CDR3 residues: CASAGGGEPYNEQFF. CDR3 coding DNA: TGTGCCAGCGCTGGGGGCGGAGAACCCTACAATGAGCAGTTCTTC.